This TCR beta chain was observed in a study of blood T cell repertoires in COVID-19. Study-wide background: Sites across the United States, Italy and Spain contributed samples from acute and convalescent COVID-19.

In the study's own analysis: From reference gene primer amplification, estimates of nucleated cell counts were derived. Assay used: immunoSEQ multiplex PCR; TCRdb lists only in-frame clones, some missing. That table furnishes V, J and clone size, whereas the DNA furnished D and trimming. The sample consists of roughly 100,000 clones, 70% to 90% of them appearing once. The receptor was isolated from a human donor in a cohort sampled during active COVID-19. The material sequenced was peripheral blood.

CDR3: CASSQDRWTGFGNTIYF. The CDR3, as DNA: TGTGCCAGCAGCCAAGATCGCTGGACAGGGTTTGGAAACACCATATATTTT. This chain links TRBV14 with TRBJ1-3; 8 bases are a match to TRBD1. The germline gives CDR1 SGHDN, CDR2 FVKESK. Trimming at V came to 0 bases and at J to 3 bases, leaving 7 bases not matched to a gene. There are 17 residues in the CDR3. Together with reference TRBV14 and TRBJ1-3, the CDR3 gives the full variable domain: EAGVTQFPSHSVIEKGQTVTLRCDPISGHDNLYWYRRVMGKEIKFLLHFVKESKQDESGMPNNRFLAERTGGTYSTLKVQPAELEDSGVYFCASSQDRWTGFGNTIYFGEGSWLTVV.